This T cell receptor (beta chain) derives from a study of memory CD4+ T cells and cytomegalovirus serostatus. Study background: Donors were healthy Belgian adults, about ten CMV seropositive and some 24 seronegative. Study-wide points: CD4+ memory repertoires contained about two fifths of the 164 reported CMV TCRbeta sequences.

About this clone: Its antigen remains unidentified.

Clones were sequenced by immunoSEQ multiplex PCR, and TCRdb holds only the in-frame ones, with some missing. The table records 45,000 to 60,000 clones, around four fifths of them present only once. The sort gate was single viable CD3+CD4+CD8-CD45RO+ cells for memory CD4+ T cells. Serum IgG to CMV pp150, pp28, p38 and p52 defined serostatus. After thawing, CD4+ T cells were positively selected. V was trimmed by 2 bases and J by 8 bases, leaving 12 bases between them. This CDR3 spans 14 amino acids. Germline V gene sequence: CDR1 SEHNR, CDR2 FQNEAQ (reference sequence). The chain carries TRBV7-9 and TRBJ1-4; D unclear. This clonotype originated in an adult in good health and CMV-seropositive. What was sequenced was memory CD4+ T cells from blood. The CDR3 sequence: CASSLNTIREKLFF. CDR3 nucleotides: TGTGCCAGCAGCTTAAACACCATTCGAGAAAAACTGTTTTTT.